Listed below are T cell receptor beta chains from one sample, sequenced in a study of cytomegalovirus exposure and HLA in healthy donors. The assay was immunoSEQ multiplex PCR, and TCRdb's table has in-frame clones only and misses some. The profile shows about 170,000 clones, about 82% of them singletons. The sequencing sample was made of PBMCs. Receptor source: a woman aged 50 to 60 in good health and CMV-seropositive. Both conserved end residues are part of each CDR3. D genes are given only for firm matches. Clone size is not always given. Where it is, it says once, few, many or a class for expanded clones.

d_call: .
j_call: TRBJ1-1
clone_size: .
v_call: TRBV18
cdr3_nt: TGTGCCAGCTCCCTTCGACAAACCACGAACACTGAAGCTTTCTTT
cdr3_aa: CASSLRQTTNTEAFF

d_call: TRBD2
j_call: TRBJ2-2
clone_size: few
v_call: TRBV11-3
cdr3_nt: TGTGCCAGCAGCTTAGATGGCGGGAGTGGAACCGGGGAGCTGTTTTTT
cdr3_aa: CASSLDGGSGTGELFF

d_call: .
j_call: TRBJ1-1
clone_size: .
v_call: TRBV7-2
cdr3_nt: TGTGCCAGCAGCACCACCTCAGGGTTAGGTGAAGCTTTCTTT
cdr3_aa: CASSTTSGLGEAFF

d_call: .
j_call: TRBJ2-4
clone_size: once
v_call: TRBV5-1
cdr3_nt: TGCGCCAGCAGCTTGTCGCGCCCCGAGGACATTCAGTACTTC
cdr3_aa: CASSLSRPEDIQYF

d_call: .
j_call: TRBJ1-1
clone_size: once
v_call: TRBV7-2
cdr3_nt: TGTGCCAGCAGCTTAAGTTGGGGGGGCGGGTACACTGAAGCTTTCTTT
cdr3_aa: CASSLSWGGGYTEAFF

d_call: .
j_call: TRBJ1-1
clone_size: .
v_call: TRBV15
cdr3_nt: TGTGCCACCAGCCCGGACAGACGAAAGAACACTGAAGCTTTCTTT
cdr3_aa: CATSPDRRKNTEAFF

d_call: .
j_call: TRBJ1-2
clone_size: few
v_call: TRBV7-9
cdr3_nt: TGTGCCAGCAGCTTCCCGGGAGGGCCAAACTATGGCTACACCTTC
cdr3_aa: CASSFPGGPNYGYTF

d_call: TRBD2
j_call: TRBJ2-1
clone_size: .
v_call: TRBV5-4
cdr3_nt: TGTGCCAGCAGCTTGGTCTCCGGGCCGGTAGCGGGGAATGAGCAGTTCTTC
cdr3_aa: CASSLVSGPVAGNEQFF

d_call: TRBD2
j_call: TRBJ2-1
clone_size: .
v_call: TRBV6-1
cdr3_nt: TGTGCCAGCAGTGAAGCGCGAGGGCTAGCGGGAGTTCATGAGCAGTTCTTC
cdr3_aa: CASSEARGLAGVHEQFF

d_call: .
j_call: TRBJ1-2
clone_size: .
v_call: TRBV7-2
cdr3_nt: TGTGCCAGCAGCATTACGCCCCCCACAACTAACTATGGCTACACCTTC
cdr3_aa: CASSITPPTTNYGYTF

d_call: .
j_call: TRBJ1-1
clone_size: few
v_call: TRBV5-1
cdr3_nt: TGCGCCAGCAACTCGCCCGGGGGGAACACTGAAGCTTTCTTT
cdr3_aa: CASNSPGGNTEAFF

d_call: .
j_call: TRBJ1-4
clone_size: once
v_call: TRBV28
cdr3_nt: TGTGCCAGCAGTTTCCGGGACACCAATGAAAAACTGTTTTTT
cdr3_aa: CASSFRDTNEKLFF

d_call: .
j_call: TRBJ1-6
clone_size: .
v_call: TRBV28
cdr3_nt: TGTGCCAGCAGAGGACTGGAGGCGGGTTCACCCCTCCACTTT
cdr3_aa: CASRGLEAGSPLHF

d_call: TRBD1
j_call: TRBJ2-5
clone_size: once
v_call: TRBV7-9
cdr3_nt: TGTGCCAGCAGCCACTCGGGCAGGGGGCTGGAGACCCAGTACTTC
cdr3_aa: CASSHSGRGLETQYF

d_call: TRBD1
j_call: TRBJ2-5
clone_size: .
v_call: TRBV5-4
cdr3_nt: TGTGCCAGCAGCTCAGGGGGCTGGCAAGAGACCCAGTACTTC
cdr3_aa: CASSSGGWQETQYF

d_call: .
j_call: TRBJ1-2
clone_size: .
v_call: TRBV27
cdr3_nt: TGTGCCAGCAGTTTCAGGGAAACTAACTATGGCTACACCTTC
cdr3_aa: CASSFRETNYGYTF

d_call: .
j_call: TRBJ2-3
clone_size: few
v_call: TRBV15
cdr3_nt: TGTGCCACCAGCAGAGAGAGGATGTCGCAGTATTTT
cdr3_aa: CATSRERMSQYF